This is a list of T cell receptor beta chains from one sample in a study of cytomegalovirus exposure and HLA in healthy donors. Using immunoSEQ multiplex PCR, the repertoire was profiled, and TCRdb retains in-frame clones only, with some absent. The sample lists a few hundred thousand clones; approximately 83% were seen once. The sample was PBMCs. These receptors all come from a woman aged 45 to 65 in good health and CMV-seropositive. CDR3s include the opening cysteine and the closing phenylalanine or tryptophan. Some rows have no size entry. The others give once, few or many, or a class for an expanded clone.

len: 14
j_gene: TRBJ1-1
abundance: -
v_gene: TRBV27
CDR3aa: CASSFDPRVTEAFF

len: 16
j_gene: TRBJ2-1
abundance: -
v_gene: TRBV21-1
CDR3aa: CASSKGCYSAYNEQFF

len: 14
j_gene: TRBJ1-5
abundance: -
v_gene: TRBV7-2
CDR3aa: CASSLRRGYQPQHF

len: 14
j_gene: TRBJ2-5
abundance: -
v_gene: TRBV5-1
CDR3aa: CASSLEGNEETQYF

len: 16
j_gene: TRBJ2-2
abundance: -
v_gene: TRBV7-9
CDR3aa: CASSAMYRVAGGELFF

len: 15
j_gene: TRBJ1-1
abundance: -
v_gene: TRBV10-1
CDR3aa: CASSQRTGGETEAFF

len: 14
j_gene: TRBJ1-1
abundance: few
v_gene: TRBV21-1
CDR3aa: CASSKVGLDTEAFF

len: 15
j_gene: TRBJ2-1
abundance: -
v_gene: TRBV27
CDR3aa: CASSLGLARRNEQFF

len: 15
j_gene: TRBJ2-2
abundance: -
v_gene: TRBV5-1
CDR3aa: CASSLVVTTTGELFF

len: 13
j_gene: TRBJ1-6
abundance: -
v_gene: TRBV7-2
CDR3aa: CASSLTGNSPLHF

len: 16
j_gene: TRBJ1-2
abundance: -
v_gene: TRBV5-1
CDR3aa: CASSLVPGRNGYGYTF

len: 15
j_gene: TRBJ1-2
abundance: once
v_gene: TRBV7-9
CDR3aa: CASSSTSSGDYGYTF

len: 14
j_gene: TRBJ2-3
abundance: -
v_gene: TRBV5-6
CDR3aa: CASSLGLGADTQYF

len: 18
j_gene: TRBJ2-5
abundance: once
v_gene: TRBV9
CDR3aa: CASSVGGGLAGDQETQYF

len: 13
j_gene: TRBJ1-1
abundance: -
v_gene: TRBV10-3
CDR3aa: CAAGQGANTEAFF

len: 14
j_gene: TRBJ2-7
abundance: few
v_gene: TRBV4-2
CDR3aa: CASSQGRDTYEQYF

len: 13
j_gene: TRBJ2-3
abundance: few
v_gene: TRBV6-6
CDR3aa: CASSYSSRDTQYF

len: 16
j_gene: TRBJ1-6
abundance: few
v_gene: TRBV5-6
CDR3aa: CASSARQYSYNSPLHF

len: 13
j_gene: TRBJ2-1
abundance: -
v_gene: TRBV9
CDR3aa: CASSGLGDNEQFF

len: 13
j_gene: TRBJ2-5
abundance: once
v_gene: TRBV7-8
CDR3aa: CASSFLRRETQYF

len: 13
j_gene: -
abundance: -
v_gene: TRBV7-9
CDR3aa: CASRVGAAYEQYF

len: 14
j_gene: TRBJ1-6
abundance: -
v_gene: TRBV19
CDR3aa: CASSIQGLNSPLHF

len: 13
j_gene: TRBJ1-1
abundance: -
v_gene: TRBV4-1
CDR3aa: CASSQDVGAEAFF

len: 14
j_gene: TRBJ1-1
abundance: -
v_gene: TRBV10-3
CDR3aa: CATQQGKSGTEAFF

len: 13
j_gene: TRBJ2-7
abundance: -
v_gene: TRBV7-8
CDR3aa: CASKDGGIHEQYF

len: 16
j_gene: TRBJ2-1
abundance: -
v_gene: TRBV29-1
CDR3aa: CSVEVWRLAGNNEQFF

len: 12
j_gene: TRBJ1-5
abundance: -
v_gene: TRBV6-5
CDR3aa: CASSYPDQPQHF

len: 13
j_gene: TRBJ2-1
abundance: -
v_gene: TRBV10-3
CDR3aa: CAISAWTGDEQFF

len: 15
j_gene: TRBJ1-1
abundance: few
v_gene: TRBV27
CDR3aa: CASSPLLQGNTEAFF

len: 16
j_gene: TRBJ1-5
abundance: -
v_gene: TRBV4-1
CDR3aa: CASSPIGTGVNQPQHF

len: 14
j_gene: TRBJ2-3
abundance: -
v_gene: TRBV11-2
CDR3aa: CASGGLAASLRQYF

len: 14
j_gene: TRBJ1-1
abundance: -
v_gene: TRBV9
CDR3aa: CASSPRTENTEAFF

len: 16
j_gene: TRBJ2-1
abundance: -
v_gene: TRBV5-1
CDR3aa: CASSLTSGGAYNEQFF

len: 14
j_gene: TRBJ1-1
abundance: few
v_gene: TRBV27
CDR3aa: CASSINLRGPEAFF

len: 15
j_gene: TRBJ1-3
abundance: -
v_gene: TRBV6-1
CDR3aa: CASSGGYRSGNTIYF